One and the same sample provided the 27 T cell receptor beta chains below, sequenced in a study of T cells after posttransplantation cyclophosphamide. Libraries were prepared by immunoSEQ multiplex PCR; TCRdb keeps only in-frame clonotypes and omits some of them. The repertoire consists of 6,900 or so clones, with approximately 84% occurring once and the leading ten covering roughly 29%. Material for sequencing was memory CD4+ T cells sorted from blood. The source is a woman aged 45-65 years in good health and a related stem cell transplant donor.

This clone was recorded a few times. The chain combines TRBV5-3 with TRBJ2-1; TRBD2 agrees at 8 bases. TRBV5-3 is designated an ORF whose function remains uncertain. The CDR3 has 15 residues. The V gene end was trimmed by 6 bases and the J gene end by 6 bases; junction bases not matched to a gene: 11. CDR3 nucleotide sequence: TGTGCCAGAAACCCGTTACGGGAGGGGCTCAATGAGCAGTTCTTC. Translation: CARNPLREGLNEQFF.

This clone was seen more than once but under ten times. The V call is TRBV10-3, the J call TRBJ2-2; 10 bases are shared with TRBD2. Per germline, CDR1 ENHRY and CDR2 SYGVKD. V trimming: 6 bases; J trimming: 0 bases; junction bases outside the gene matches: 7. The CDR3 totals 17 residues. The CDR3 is CAISEQLAGSNTGELFF. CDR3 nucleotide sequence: TGTGCCATCAGCGAACAACTAGCGGGGTCGAACACCGGGGAGCTGTTTTTT.

CDR3 sequence: CAISGQGGNTEAFF. The CDR3, as DNA: TGTGCCATCAGTGGTCAGGGAGGGAACACTGAAGCTTTCTTT. J is TRBJ1-1 and V is TRBV10-3, with a weak D call TRBD1 (5 bases). The germline CDR1 and CDR2 sequences are ENHRY and SYGVKD. The CDR3 contains 14 residues. V gave up 4 bases and J gave up 1 base, with 10 bases separating them.

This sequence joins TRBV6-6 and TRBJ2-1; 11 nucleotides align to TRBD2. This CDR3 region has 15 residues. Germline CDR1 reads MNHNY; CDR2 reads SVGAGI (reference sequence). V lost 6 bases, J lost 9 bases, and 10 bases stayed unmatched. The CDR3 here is CASSHYSGREGEQFF. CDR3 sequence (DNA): TGTGCCAGCAGCCACTATAGCGGGAGGGAAGGTGAGCAGTTCTTC.

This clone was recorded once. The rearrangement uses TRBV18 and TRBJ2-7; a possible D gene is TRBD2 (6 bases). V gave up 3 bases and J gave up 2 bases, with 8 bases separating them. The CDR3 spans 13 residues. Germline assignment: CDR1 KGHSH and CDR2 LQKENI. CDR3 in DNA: TGTGCCAGCTCACCGGGACTCACCTACGAGCAGTACTTC. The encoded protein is CASSPGLTYEQYF.

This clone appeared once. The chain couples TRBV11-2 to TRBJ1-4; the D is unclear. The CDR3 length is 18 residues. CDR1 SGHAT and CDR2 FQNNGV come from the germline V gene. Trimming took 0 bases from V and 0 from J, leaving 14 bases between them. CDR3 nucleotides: TGTGCCAGCAGCTTAGATCTGCGGTTGGTAACAACTAATGAAAAACTGTTTTTT. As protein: CASSLDLRLVTTNEKLFF.

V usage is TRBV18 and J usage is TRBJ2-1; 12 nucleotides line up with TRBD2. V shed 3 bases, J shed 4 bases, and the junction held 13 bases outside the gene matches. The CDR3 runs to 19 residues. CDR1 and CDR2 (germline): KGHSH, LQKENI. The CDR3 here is CASSPPLAGGPIGYNEQFF. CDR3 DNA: TGTGCCAGCTCACCCCCCCTAGCGGGAGGGCCGATTGGGTACAATGAGCAGTTCTTC.

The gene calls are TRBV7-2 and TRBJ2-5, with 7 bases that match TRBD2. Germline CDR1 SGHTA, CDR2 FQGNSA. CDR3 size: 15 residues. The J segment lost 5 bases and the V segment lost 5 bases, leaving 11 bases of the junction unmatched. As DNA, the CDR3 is TGTGCCAGCAGCCCCCAACGCGGGAGTTCGGAGACCCAGTACTTC. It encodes CASSPQRGSSETQYF.

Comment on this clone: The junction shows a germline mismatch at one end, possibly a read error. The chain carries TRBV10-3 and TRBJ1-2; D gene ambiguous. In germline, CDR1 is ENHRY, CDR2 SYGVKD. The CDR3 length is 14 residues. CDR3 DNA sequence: TGTGCCATCAGTAAGTCCGACACCTCTGAAGGCTACACCTTC. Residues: CAISKSDTSEGYTF.

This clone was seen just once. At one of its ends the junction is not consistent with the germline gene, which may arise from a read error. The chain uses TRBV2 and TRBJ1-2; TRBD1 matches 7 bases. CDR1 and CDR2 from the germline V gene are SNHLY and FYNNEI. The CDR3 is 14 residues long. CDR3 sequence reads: CASSTQGFGYGYAF. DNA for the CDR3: TGTGCCAGCAGTACACAGGGGTTCGGCTATGGCTACGCCTTC. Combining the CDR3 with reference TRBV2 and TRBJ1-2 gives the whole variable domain EPEVTQTPSHQVTQMGQEVILRCVPISNHLYFYWYRQILGQKVEFLVSFYNNEISEKSEIFDDQFSVERPDGSNFTLKIRSTKLEDSAMYFCASSTQGFGYGYAFGSGTRLTVV.

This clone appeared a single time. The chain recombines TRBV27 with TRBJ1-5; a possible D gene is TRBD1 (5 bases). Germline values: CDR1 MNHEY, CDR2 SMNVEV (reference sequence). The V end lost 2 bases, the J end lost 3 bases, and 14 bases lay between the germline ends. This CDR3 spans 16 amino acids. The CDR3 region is CASSLEGQWHNQPQHF. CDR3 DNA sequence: TGTGCCAGCAGTTTAGAAGGACAATGGCACAATCAGCCCCAGCATTTT.

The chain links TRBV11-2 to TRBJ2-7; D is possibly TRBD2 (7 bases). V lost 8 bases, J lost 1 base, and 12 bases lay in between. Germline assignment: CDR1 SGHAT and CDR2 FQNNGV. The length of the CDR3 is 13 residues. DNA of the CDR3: TGTGCCAGCGAAGAGGGGGGGTCCTACGAGCAGTACTTC. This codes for CASEEGGSYEQYF.

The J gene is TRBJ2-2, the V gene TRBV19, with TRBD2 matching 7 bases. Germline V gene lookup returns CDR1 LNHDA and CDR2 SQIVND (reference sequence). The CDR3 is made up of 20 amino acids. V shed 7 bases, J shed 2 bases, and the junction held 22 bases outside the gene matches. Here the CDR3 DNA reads TGTGCCAGTACCGATAAACCCCGGGTAGCGGGTCATATAAACACCGGGGAGCTGTTTTTT. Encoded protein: CASTDKPRVAGHINTGELFF.

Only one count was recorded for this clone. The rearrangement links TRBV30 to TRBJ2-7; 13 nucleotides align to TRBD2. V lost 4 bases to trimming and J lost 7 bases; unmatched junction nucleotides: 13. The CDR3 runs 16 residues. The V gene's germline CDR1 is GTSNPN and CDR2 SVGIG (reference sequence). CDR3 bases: TGTGCCTGGAACCCTCCCGGACTAGCGGGAGAGTATGAGCAGTACTTC. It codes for CAWNPPGLAGEYEQYF.

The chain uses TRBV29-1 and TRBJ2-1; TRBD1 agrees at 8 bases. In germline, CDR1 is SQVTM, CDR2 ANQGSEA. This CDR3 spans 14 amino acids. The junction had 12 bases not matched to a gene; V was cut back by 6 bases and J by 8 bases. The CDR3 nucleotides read TGCAGCGTGTTGGACAGGGCACGAACTTATGAGCAGTTCTTC. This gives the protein CSVLDRARTYEQFF.

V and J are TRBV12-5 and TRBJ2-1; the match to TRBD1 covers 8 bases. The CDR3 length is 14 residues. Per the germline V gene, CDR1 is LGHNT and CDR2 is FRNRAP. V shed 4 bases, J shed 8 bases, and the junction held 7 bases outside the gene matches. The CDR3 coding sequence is TGTGCTAGTGGTTGGGGACAGGCCCAAGATGAGCAGTTCTTC. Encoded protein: CASGWGQAQDEQFF.

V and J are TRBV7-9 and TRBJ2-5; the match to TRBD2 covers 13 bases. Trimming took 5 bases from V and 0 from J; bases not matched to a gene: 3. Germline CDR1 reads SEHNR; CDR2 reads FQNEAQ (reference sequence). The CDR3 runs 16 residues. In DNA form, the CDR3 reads TGTGCCAGCAGCCTTGGACTAGCGGGGGACCAAGAGACCCAGTACTTC. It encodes CASSLGLAGDQETQYF.

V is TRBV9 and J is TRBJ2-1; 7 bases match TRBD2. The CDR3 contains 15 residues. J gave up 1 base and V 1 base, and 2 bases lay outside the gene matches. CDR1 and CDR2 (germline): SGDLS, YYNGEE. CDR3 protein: CASSVLAESYNEQFF. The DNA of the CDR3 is TGTGCCAGCAGCGTACTAGCGGAGTCCTACAATGAGCAGTTCTTC.

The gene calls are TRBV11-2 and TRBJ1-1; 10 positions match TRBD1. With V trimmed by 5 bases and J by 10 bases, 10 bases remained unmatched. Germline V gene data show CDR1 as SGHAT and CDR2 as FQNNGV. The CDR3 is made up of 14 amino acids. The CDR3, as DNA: TGTGCCAGCAGCCCTAGGGGGACAGGGGAGGCAGCTTTCTTT. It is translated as CASSPRGTGEAAFF.

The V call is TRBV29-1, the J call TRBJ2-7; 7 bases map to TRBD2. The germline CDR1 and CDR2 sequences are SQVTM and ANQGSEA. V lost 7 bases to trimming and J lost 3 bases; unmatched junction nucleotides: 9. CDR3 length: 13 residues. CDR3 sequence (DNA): TGCAGCGCCGAATCGGGAGGACTCTACGAGCAGTACTTC. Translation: CSAESGGLYEQYF.

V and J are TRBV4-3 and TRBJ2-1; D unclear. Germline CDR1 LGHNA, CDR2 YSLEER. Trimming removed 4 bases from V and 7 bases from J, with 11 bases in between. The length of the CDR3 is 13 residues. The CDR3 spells CASSPHYANEQFF. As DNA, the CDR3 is TGCGCCAGCAGCCCCCACTACGCAAATGAGCAGTTCTTC.

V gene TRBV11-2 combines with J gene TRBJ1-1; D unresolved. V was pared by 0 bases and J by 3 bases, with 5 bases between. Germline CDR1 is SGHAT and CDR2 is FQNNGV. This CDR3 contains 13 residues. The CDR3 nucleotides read TGTGCCAGCAGCTTAGATCTCGACACTGAAGCTTTCTTT. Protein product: CASSLDLDTEAFF.

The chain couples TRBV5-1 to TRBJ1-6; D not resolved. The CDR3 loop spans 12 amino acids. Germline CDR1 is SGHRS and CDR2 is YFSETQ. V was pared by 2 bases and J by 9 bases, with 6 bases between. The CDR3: CASSFNGSPLHF. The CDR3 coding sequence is TGCGCCAGCAGCTTTAACGGTTCACCCCTCCACTTT.

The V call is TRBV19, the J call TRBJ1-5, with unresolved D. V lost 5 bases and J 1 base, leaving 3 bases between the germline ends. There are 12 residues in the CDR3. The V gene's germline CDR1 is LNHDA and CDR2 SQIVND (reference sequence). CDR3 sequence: CASSGSNQPQHF. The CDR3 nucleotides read TGTGCCAGTAGTGGCAGCAATCAGCCCCAGCATTTT.

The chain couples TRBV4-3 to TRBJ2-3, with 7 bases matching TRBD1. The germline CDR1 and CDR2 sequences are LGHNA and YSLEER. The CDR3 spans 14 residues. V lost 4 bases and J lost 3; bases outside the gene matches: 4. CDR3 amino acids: CASSPTGMTDTQYF. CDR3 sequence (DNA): TGCGCCAGCAGCCCGACAGGGATGACAGATACGCAGTATTTT.

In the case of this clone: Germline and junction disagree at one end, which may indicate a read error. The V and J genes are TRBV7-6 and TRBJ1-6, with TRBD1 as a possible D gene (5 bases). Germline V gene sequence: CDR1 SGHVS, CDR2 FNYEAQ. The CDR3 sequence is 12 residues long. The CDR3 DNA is TGTACCAGCAGCGACTTAACAGGTCTTCTCCACTTT. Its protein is CTSSDLTGLLHF.

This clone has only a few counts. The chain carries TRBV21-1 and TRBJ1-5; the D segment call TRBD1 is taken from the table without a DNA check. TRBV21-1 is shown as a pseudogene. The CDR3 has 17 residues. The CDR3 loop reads CASSKVGDRGKDQPQHF. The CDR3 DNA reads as TGTGCCAGCAGCAAAGTTGGGGACAGGGGGAAGGATCAGCCCCAGCATTTT.